These 8 T cell receptor beta chains were all obtained from the same sample, sequenced in a study of vaccination and CD4 T cells after COVID-19. The antigens for these receptors are not known. The Oncomine TCR Beta short-read assay sequenced DNA from cultured CD4+ T cells. TCRdb ran MiXCR on the PCR reads and lists one entry per CDR3 protein. The sample comprises more than 13,000 distinct CDR3 sequences, more than 20% of which are singletons, and around 17% rests with the top ten. Described treatment: roughly ten-day PBMC culture with coronavirus spike peptide pools or control peptides (ViraFEST assay). The sequences come from CD4+ T cells from blood, cultured in vitro, collected after SARS-CoV-2 vaccination. The receptors were sampled from a human donor who had recovered from COVID-19.

The rearrangement links TRBV5-1 to TRBJ1-1; TRBD1 agrees at 9 bases. The CDR3 contains 15 residues. V shed 3 bases, J shed 0 bases, and the junction held 3 bases outside the gene matches. The V gene's germline CDR1 is SGHRS and CDR2 YFSETQ. This CDR3 reads CASSWGTGLNTEAFF. The DNA of the CDR3 is TGCGCCAGCAGCTGGGGGACAGGGTTGAACACTGAAGCTTTCTTT.

This chain connects TRBV27 to TRBJ2-2, with 8 bases identical to TRBD2. Germline CDR1 and CDR2: MNHEY and SMNVEV (reference sequence). This CDR3 has 17 residues. J was trimmed by 0 bases and V by 3 bases; bases with no gene match: 6. CDR3 in amino acids: CASSLPRTSSNTGELFF. CDR3 bases: TGTGCCAGCAGTTTGCCCCGGACTAGCTCGAACACCGGGGAGCTGTTTTTT.

V gene TRBV6-5 combines with J gene TRBJ2-3, with D tentatively TRBD1 or TRBD2 (5 bases each). Germline values: CDR1 MNHEY, CDR2 SVGAGI. Trimming took off 2 bases at V and 1 base at J, with 7 bases between the two ends. The CDR3 contains 14 residues. CDR3 region: CASSYRGGTDTQYF. The CDR3 DNA is TGTGCCAGCAGTTACAGGGGAGGCACAGATACGCAGTATTTT.

About this clonotype itself: Compared with germline, one end of the junction differs, possibly owing to a read error. The V call is TRBV20-1, the J call TRBJ2-7, with D perhaps matching TRBD2 (6 bases). Germline V gene data show CDR1 as DFQATT and CDR2 as SNEGSKA (reference sequence). The CDR3 runs 13 residues. CDR3: CRARGREKYEQYF. The CDR3 nucleotides are TGCAGGGCTAGGGGCCGGGAGAAGTACGAGCAGTACTTC.

The chain recombines TRBV5-1 with TRBJ2-3, with 8 positions matching TRBD1. From germline, CDR1 is SGHRS and CDR2 YFSETQ. The CDR3 runs 16 residues. J was trimmed by 4 bases and V by 3 bases; bases with no gene match: 10. DNA of the CDR3: TGCGCCAGCAGCTCGGGACAGGTAGTCCAAGCAGATACGCAGTATTTT. Translated, it gives CASSSGQVVQADTQYF.

The rearrangement joins TRBV28 to TRBJ2-7; TRBD1 agrees at 9 bases. V lost 5 bases, J lost 2 bases, and 4 bases stayed unmatched. Germline CDR1 and CDR2: MDHEN and SYDVKM. The CDR3 runs to 14 residues. The CDR3 here is CASSEQGAAYEQYF. In nucleotides, the CDR3 is TGTGCCAGCAGTGAACAGGGGGCTGCCTACGAGCAGTACTTC.

This clonotype was seen a few times. The chain is built from TRBV6-2 or TRBV6-3 and TRBJ1-5; D might be TRBD1 (5 bases). This CDR3 is built from 16 residues. Germline-derived CDR1 and CDR2 are MNHEY and SVGEGT. Trimming removed 5 bases from V and 0 bases from J, with 14 bases in between. In DNA form, the CDR3 reads TGTGCCAGCAGTGGACGACAGATTCTTAGCAATCAGCCCCAGCATTTT. As protein: CASSGRQILSNQPQHF.

J is TRBJ2-5 and V is TRBV30; D possibly corresponds to TRBD1 (5 bases). CDR3 length: 11 amino acids. Trimming shortened V by 5 bases and J by 4 bases, and 8 bases separated the two germline ends. In germline, CDR1 is GTSNPN, CDR2 SVGIG (reference sequence). CDR3 sequence: CAWGARETQYF. CDR3 nucleotides: TGTGCCTGGGGGGCGCGAGAGACCCAGTACTTC.